This T cell receptor beta chain was sequenced during a study of technical replicates of blood from a few donors. The method was immunoSEQ multiplex PCR; TCRdb's version includes in-frame clones alone and lacks a portion of them. The sample lists some 77,000 clones; about 86% were seen once. V lost 0 bases, J lost 6 bases, and 12 bases lay in between. Germline CDR1 GTSNPN, CDR2 SVGIG (reference sequence). This CDR3 has 14 amino acids. The sequenced sample was PBMCs. This clonotype was obtained from a human donor in good health. Some clones in this sample may be carry-over from other donors' samples. This chain uses TRBV30 with TRBJ2-1; the D gene is possibly TRBD2 (5 bases). In nucleotides, the CDR3 is TGTGCCTGGAGTGTAAGCTCTAGCCCCAATGAGCAGTTCTTC. Protein product: CAWSVSSSPNEQFF.